Given below is one T cell receptor (beta chain) in context. The sample comes from a study of OX40 agonist ivuxolimab in advanced cancers. Study overall: It was permissible to have had prior anti-PD-1, anti-PD-L1 or anti-CTLA-4 therapy, and around 43% had some.

V shed 4 bases and J shed 6 bases, with 17 bases lying between them. The V gene's germline CDR1 is SGHRS and CDR2 YFSETQ. The CDR3 is 16 amino acids. Here immunoSEQ multiplex PCR was the method, and the copy in TCRdb shows in-frame clones only, minus some. Found here are 35,000 to 40,000 clones, more than 75% of them singletons; the top ten hold 1.5% to 2%. The TCR comes from an adult with an advanced solid tumor such as melanoma, head and neck, liver or kidney cancer. V gene TRBV5-1 combines with J gene TRBJ1-6; the D gene is possibly TRBD1 (6 bases). The specimen was CD4+ or CD8+ T cells sorted from blood, collected in a trial of the OX40 agonist ivuxolimab. CDR3: CASSVGQLLRNSPLHF. The CDR3 nucleotides read TGCGCCAGCAGCGTCGGACAGTTATTGCGTAATTCACCCCTCCACTTT.